These 10 T cell receptor beta chains were all obtained from the same sample, sequenced in a study of shared clonotypes between healthy human individuals. TCRdb's copy holds only in-frame clones and misses some; the assay was immunoSEQ multiplex PCR. Among more than 400,000 clones, 90% to 97% were seen once, and the ten largest hold roughly 0.06%. Input material: naive CD4+ T cells sorted from blood. Subset described: CD45RA+ positively selected. These receptors were obtained from a woman in her twenties or thirties in good health.

The J gene is TRBJ1-1, the V gene TRBV19, with a possible D match to TRBD1 (5 bases). The V end lost 7 bases, the J end lost 0 bases, and 15 bases lay between the germline ends. CDR3 length equals 15 residues. Germline-derived CDR1 and CDR2 are LNHDA and SQIVND (reference sequence). This CDR3 is CASIGDSLVNTEAFF. The CDR3 DNA is TGTGCCAGTATTGGAGACAGTCTTGTGAACACTGAAGCTTTCTTT.

In this sample, this clone turned up once. The chain recombines TRBV5-1 with TRBJ2-7; 8 bases match TRBD1. Germline assignment: CDR1 SGHRS and CDR2 YFSETQ. Trimming took 4 bases from V and 3 from J; bases not matched to a gene: 6. This CDR3 contains 14 residues. Written as DNA, the CDR3 is TGCGCCAGCAGCACAGGGACAGGTCGCTACGAGCAGTACTTC. It codes for CASSTGTGRYEQYF.

The gene calls are TRBV18 and TRBJ2-1; maybe TRBD2 (5 bases). The CDR3 runs 17 residues. CDR1 and CDR2 (germline): KGHSH, LQKENI. V was pared by 3 bases and J by 2 bases, with 17 bases between. The CDR3 DNA reads as TGTGCCAGCTCACCTAACCCGTTGGCGGGCCCCTACAATGAGCAGTTCTTC. It codes for CASSPNPLAGPYNEQFF. Full variable domain (remainder filled in from reference TRBV18 and TRBJ2-1): NAGVMQNPRHLVRRRGQEARLRCSPMKGHSHVYWYRQLPEEGLKFMVYLQKENIIDESGMPKERFSAEFPKEGPSILRIQQVVRGDSAAYFCASSPNPLAGPYNEQFFGPGTRLTVL.

This rearrangement joins TRBV28 to TRBJ2-1; 13 bases are a match to TRBD2. Germline CDR1 reads MDHEN; CDR2 reads SYDVKM. Trimming at V came to 5 bases and at J to 4 bases, leaving 8 bases not matched to a gene. There are 17 residues in the CDR3. As DNA, the CDR3 is TGTGCCAGCAGTCACTCCGGGACTAGCGGGGATTACAATGAGCAGTTCTTC. Translating it yields CASSHSGTSGDYNEQFF.

The gene calls are TRBV30 and TRBJ1-1, with TRBD1 matching over 9 bases. J lost 1 base, V lost 2 bases, and 2 bases had no gene match. The CDR3 sequence is 14 residues long. The V gene's germline CDR1 is GTSNPN and CDR2 SVGIG (reference sequence). The CDR3 reads CAWSLQGANTEAFF. CDR3 sequence (DNA): TGTGCCTGGAGTCTACAGGGGGCGAACACTGAAGCTTTCTTT.

The chain links TRBV19 to TRBJ1-1; no reliable D call. This CDR3 is built from 13 residues. The germline gives CDR1 LNHDA, CDR2 SQIVND (reference sequence). Trimming took 3 bases from V and 0 from J, leaving 5 bases between them. Here the CDR3 reads CASSIRLNTEAFF. CDR3 nucleotides: TGTGCCAGTAGTATTCGGCTGAACACTGAAGCTTTCTTT.

This rearrangement joins TRBV15 to TRBJ2-1; 7 positions agree with TRBD2. CDR1 and CDR2 from the germline V gene are LNHNV and YYDKDF (reference sequence). The V segment lost 1 base and the J segment 4 bases; nucleotides outside the gene matches: 4. The CDR3 is 15 residues long. The CDR3 region is CATSRAGGIYNEQFF. The CDR3 nucleotides read TGTGCCACCAGCAGAGCGGGAGGCATTTACAATGAGCAGTTCTTC.

The chain recombines TRBV6-1 with TRBJ2-6; no clear D. Germline CDR1 and CDR2: MNHNS and SASEGT. The V end lost 11 bases, the J end lost 1 base, and 6 bases lay between the germline ends. CDR3 size: 12 residues. Here the CDR3 DNA reads TGTGCCGGATCTTCTGGGGCCAACGTCCTGACTTTC. This codes for CAGSSGANVLTF.

CDR3 nucleotide sequence: TGCGCCAGCAGCTTGGAGGGGGCTAGCGGGAGGATATACAATGAGCAGTTCTTC. This codes for CASSLEGASGRIYNEQFF. The V gene is TRBV5-1, the J gene TRBJ2-1; 11 bases map to TRBD2. The germline V gene encodes CDR1 SGHRS and CDR2 YFSETQ. V was clipped by 0 bases and J by 4 bases; unmatched bases: 9. The CDR3 contains 18 residues.

V and J are TRBV19 and TRBJ2-3; D is perhaps TRBD1 (5 bases). CDR1 and CDR2 (germline): LNHDA, SQIVND (reference sequence). V lost 4 bases, J lost 4 bases, and 15 bases lay in between. This CDR3 spans 15 amino acids. The CDR3 loop is CASSRNGVGADTQYF. CDR3 bases: TGTGCCAGTAGTAGAAATGGGGTAGGGGCAGATACGCAGTATTTT.